This T cell receptor beta chain stems from a study of somatic mutations in cytotoxic T cells in rheumatoid arthritis. Study-level results: Patients with a largest CD8+ clone exceeding 20% of CD8+ cells numbered about an eighth of the 65.

Only a few counts were recorded for this clone. Its antigen is not known. V lost 3 bases and J lost 4; bases outside the gene matches: 8. This CDR3 has 15 amino acids. The germline V gene has CDR1 KGHSH and CDR2 LQKENI. This table comes from immunoSEQ multiplex PCR, and its TCRdb copy is limited to in-frame clones, with some not included. This sample carries more than 15,000 clones, 70% to 80% of them seen once, and the ten largest clones take approximately 5%. This chain uses TRBV18 with TRBJ1-1; 7 positions match TRBD1. This sequence originates from a man in his sixties in good health. Sequencing was done on a sample of CD8+ T cells sorted from blood. The CDR3 protein is CASSPKQGSGTEAFF. CDR3 coding DNA: TGTGCCAGCTCACCCAAACAGGGGTCCGGCACTGAAGCTTTCTTT.